This T cell receptor (beta chain) originates from a study of blood T cell repertoires in COVID-19. Clones were read by immunoSEQ multiplex PCR, and TCRdb kept only the in-frame ones, dropping some. The data show 250,000 or so clones, approximately 84% seen once. Between the trimmed V and J ends, which lost 4 bases and 4 bases, there was a span of 13 bases. Germline V gene data show CDR1 as SQVTM and CDR2 as ANQGSEA. There are 13 residues in the CDR3. What was sequenced was PBMCs or T cells enriched from blood (not recorded which). The genes are TRBV29-1 and TRBJ2-5; TRBD1 is a possible D gene (5 bases). The receptor was derived from a man aged 35 to 55 who had recovered from COVID-19. CDR3 sequence reads: CSVGWGQGETQYF. CDR3 DNA: TGCAGCGTTGGCTGGGGTCAGGGAGAGACCCAGTACTTC.